The clone carrying this T cell receptor beta chain is a singleton in its sample. Its cognate antigen is unknown. The source of the sample is a study of lymphopenia after photon versus proton radiotherapy. The study's findings and limits: Under photons, naive T cells and diversity fell while effector/memory populations rose. After the lymphocyte nadir, photon-treated repertoires showed oligoclonal expansion, especially of CD8+ Temra cells. Larger post-nadir TCR diversity loss correlated inversely with survival in deceased patients. Survival link was tested only in deceased patients; proton benefit remains a possibility.

The CDR3 consists of 15 residues. V was pared by 5 bases and J by 3 bases, with 16 bases between. Germline V gene sequence: CDR1 SEHNR, CDR2 FQNEAQ (reference sequence). The data were produced by immunoSEQ multiplex PCR, yet TCRdb's version contains in-frame clones alone and is incomplete. In the table there are 150,000 or so clones, about nine tenths of which are singletons. This rearrangement joins TRBV7-9 to TRBJ1-1; D may be TRBD1 (5 bases). The input for sequencing was peripheral blood, taken from a patient treated with photon-based radiotherapy. The receptor comes from a middle-aged man with gastric cancer. DNA of the CDR3: TGTGCCAGCAGCCCCTACAGGAACGAGGACACTGAAGCTTTCTTT. It specifies CASSPYRNEDTEAFF.